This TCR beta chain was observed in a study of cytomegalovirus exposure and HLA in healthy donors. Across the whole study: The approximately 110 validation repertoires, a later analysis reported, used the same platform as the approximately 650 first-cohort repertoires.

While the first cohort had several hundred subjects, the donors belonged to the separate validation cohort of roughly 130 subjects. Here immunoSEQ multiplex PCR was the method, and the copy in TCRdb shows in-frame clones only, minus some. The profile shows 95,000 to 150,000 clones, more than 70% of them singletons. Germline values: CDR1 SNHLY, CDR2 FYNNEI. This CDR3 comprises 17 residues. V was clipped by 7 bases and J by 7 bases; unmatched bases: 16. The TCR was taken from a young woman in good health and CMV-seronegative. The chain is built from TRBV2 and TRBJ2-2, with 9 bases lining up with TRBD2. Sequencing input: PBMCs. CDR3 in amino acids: CASTSLGGGGANGELFF. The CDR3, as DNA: TGTGCCAGCACCTCCCTGGGAGGCGGGGGGGCAAACGGGGAGCTGTTTTTT.